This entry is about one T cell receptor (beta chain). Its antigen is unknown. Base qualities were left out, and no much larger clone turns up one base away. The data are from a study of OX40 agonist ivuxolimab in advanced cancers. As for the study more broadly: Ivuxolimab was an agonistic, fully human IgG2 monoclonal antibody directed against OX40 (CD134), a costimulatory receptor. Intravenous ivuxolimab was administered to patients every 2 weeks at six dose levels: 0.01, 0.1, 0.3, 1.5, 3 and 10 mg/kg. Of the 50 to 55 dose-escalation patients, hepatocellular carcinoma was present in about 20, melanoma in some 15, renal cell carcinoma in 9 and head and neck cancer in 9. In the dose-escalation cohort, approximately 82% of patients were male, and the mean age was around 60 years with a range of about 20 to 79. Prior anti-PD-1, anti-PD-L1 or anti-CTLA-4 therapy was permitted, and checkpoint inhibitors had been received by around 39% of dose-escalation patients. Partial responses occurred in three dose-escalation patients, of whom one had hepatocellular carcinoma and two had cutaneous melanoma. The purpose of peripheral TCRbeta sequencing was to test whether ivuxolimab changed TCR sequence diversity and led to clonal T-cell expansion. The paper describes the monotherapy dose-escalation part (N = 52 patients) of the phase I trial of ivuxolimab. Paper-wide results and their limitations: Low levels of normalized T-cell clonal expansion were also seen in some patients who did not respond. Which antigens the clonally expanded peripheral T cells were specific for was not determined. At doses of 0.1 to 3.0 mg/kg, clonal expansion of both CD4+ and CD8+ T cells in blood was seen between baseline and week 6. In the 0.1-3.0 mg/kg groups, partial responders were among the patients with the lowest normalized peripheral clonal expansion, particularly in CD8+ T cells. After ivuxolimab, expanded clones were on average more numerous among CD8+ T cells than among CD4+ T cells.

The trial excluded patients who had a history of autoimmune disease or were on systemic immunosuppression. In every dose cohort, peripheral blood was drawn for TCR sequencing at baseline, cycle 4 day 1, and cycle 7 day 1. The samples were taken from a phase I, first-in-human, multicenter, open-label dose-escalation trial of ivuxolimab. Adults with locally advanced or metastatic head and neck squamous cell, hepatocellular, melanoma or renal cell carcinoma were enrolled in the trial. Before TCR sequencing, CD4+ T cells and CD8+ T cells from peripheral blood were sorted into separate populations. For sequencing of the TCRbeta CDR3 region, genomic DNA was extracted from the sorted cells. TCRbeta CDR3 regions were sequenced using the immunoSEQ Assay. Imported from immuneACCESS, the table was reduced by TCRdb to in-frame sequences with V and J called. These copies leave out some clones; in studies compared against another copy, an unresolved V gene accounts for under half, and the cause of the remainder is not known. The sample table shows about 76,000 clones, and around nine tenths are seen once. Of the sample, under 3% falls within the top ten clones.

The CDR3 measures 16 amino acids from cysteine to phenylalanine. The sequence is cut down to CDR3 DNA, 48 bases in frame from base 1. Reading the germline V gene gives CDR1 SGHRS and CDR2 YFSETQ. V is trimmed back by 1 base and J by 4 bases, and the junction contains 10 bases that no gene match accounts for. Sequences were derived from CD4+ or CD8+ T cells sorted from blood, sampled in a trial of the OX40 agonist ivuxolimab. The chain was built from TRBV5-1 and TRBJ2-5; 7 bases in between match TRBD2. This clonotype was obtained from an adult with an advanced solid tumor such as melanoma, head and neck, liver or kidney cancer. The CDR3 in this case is CASSLMRTGGVETQYF. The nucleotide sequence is TGCGCCAGCAGCTTGATGCGTACGGGGGGTGTAGAGACCCAGTACTTC.